What follows are 17 T cell receptor beta chains derived from one specimen sequenced in a study of blood T cell repertoires in COVID-19. The method was immunoSEQ multiplex PCR; TCRdb's version includes in-frame clones alone and lacks a portion of them. The sample lists about 70,000 clones, about 91% occurring once. Sample: peripheral blood. Every receptor here comes from a man between 45 and 60 years old with active COVID-19.

This clone appeared a single time. The chain carries TRBV4-2 and TRBJ1-1; D is undetermined. The CDR3 consists of 18 residues. The germline V gene encodes CDR1 LGHNA and CDR2 YNFKEQ. The V gene lost 1 base and the J gene lost 3 bases, with 21 bases spanning the gap. In DNA form, the CDR3 reads TGTGCCAGCAGCCAAGTAACCTTTGTGTCCCCGAGAGACACTGAAGCTTTCTTT. It encodes CASSQVTFVSPRDTEAFF.

The chain uses TRBV13 and TRBJ2-1; 9 positions match TRBD2. This CDR3 region has 17 residues. Germline V CDR1 and CDR2: PRHDT, FYEKMQ (reference sequence). After removal of 5 bases from V and 3 bases from J, the junction contained 11 bases not matched to a gene. CDR3 DNA sequence: TGTGCCAGCAGCCTCCTCCTGCGGGGGGGCAGCTACAATGAGCAGTTCTTC. The encoded protein is CASSLLLRGGSYNEQFF. Full variable domain (outside the CDR3, taken from reference TRBV13 and TRBJ2-1): AAGVIQSPRHLIKEKRETATLKCYPIPRHDTVYWYQQGPGQDPQFLISFYEKMQSDKGSIPDRFSAQQFSDYHSELNMSSLELGDSALYFCASSLLLRGGSYNEQFFGPGTRLTVL.

This chain joins TRBV19 and TRBJ1-1; maybe TRBD1 (5 bases). Germline V lookup: CDR1 LNHDA, CDR2 SQIVND (reference sequence). Trimming pared 3 bases from V and 0 bases from J, leaving 17 bases between. The CDR3 totals 17 residues. The CDR3 nucleotides are TGTGCCAGTAGTATCGGGTCTCGGGGGTTGGTGAACACTGAAGCTTTCTTT. It translates to CASSIGSRGLVNTEAFF.

The chain uses TRBV7-6 and TRBJ1-3; no clear D. Deletions cut 1 base from V and 0 bases from J, with 10 bases between. This CDR3 is built from 16 residues. The germline V gene has CDR1 SGHVS and CDR2 FNYEAQ. CDR3 in amino acids: CASSLVPQSSGNTIYF. CDR3 bases: TGTGCCAGCAGCTTAGTCCCACAGAGCTCTGGAAACACCATATATTTT.

The chain employs TRBV5-4 and TRBJ2-2; TRBD2 matches at 9 bases. This CDR3 has 16 residues. The V and J ends lost 1 base and 5 bases, in that order; junction bases with no gene match: 6. The germline V gene has CDR1 SGHNT and CDR2 YYREEE (reference sequence). The CDR3 DNA sequence: TGTGCCAGCAGCTTGATGGGGACTAGCAGGACCGGGGAGCTGTTTTTT. It yields the protein CASSLMGTSRTGELFF. Using reference TRBV5-4 and TRBJ2-2 for the parts outside the CDR3, the full variable domain is ETGVTQSPTHLIKTRGQQVTLRCSSQSGHNTVSWYQQALGQGPQFIFQYYREEENGRGNFPPRFSGLQFPNYSSELNVNALELDDSALYLCASSLMGTSRTGELFFGEGSRLTVL.

This clone was seen a single time. J is TRBJ2-7 and V is TRBV11-2, with TRBD2 identical over 7 bases. J gave up 8 bases and V 5 bases, and 15 bases lay outside the gene matches. This CDR3 contains 15 residues. CDR1 is SGHAT, CDR2 FQNNGV, per germline. CDR3 sequence (DNA): TGTGCCAGCAGCCAACGAGCGGGACCCACCGGCCAGCAGTACTTC. It is translated as CASSQRAGPTGQQYF.

This rearrangement joins TRBV7-2 to TRBJ2-1; TRBD2 aligns across 11 bases. The CDR3 has 16 residues. Per germline, CDR1 SGHTA and CDR2 FQGNSA. Trimming at V came to 1 base and at J to 10 bases, leaving 9 bases not matched to a gene. In DNA, the CDR3 is TGTGCCAGCAGCTTAGATGGGACTAGCGGAGGACGGGAGCAGTTCTTC. It yields the protein CASSLDGTSGGREQFF. Using reference TRBV7-2 and TRBJ2-1 for the parts outside the CDR3, the full variable domain is GAGVSQSPSNKVTEKGKDVELRCDPISGHTALYWYRQSLGQGLEFLIYFQGNSAPDKSGLPSDRFSAERTGGSVSTLTIQRTQQEDSAVYLCASSLDGTSGGREQFFGPGTRLTVL.

The chain combines TRBV11-2 with TRBJ2-5, with a weak D call TRBD1 (7 bases). The V end was cut by 5 bases, the J end by 5 bases, with 12 bases between. Germline lookup yields CDR1 SGHAT and CDR2 FQNNGV. The CDR3 totals 13 residues. CDR3 sequence: CASSAGTAETQYF. CDR3 nucleotide sequence: TGTGCCAGCAGCGCGGGGACAGCCGAGACCCAGTACTTC.

This sequence joins TRBV5-3 and TRBJ2-7; 8 nucleotides agree with TRBD1. TRBV5-3 belongs to the ORF category, with a function that is uncertain. The CDR3 contains 14 residues. The V gene end was trimmed by 4 bases and the J gene end by 5 bases; junction bases not matched to a gene: 8. The chain's CDR3 is CARSHRTGKDEQYF. The CDR3 DNA reads as TGTGCCAGAAGCCACCGGACAGGGAAGGACGAGCAGTACTTC.

This clone was seen only once. The rearrangement joins TRBV5-4 to TRBJ2-1; 8 bases agree with TRBD2. The germline gives CDR1 SGHNT, CDR2 YYREEE (reference sequence). After removal of 4 bases from V and 9 bases from J, the junction contained 15 bases not matched to a gene. This CDR3 has 16 amino acids. CDR3 DNA: TGTGCCAGCAGCACCCGGACTAGCTTGGGGTGGAGTGAGCAGTTCTTC. Protein product: CASSTRTSLGWSEQFF.

The chain couples TRBV5-1 to TRBJ2-1; 11 bases fit TRBD2. V lost 3 bases and J lost 5; bases outside the gene matches: 4. The CDR3 runs to 15 residues. CDR1 SGHRS and CDR2 YFSETQ come from the germline V gene. The CDR3 is CASSSGTSGNNEQFF. The CDR3 nucleotides read TGCGCCAGCAGCTCCGGGACTAGCGGTAACAATGAGCAGTTCTTC. The full variable domain, with the rest looked up from reference TRBV5-1 and TRBJ2-1, is KAGVTQTPRYLIKTRGQQVTLSCSPISGHRSVSWYQQTPGQGLQFLFEYFSETQRNKGNFPGRFSGRQFSNSRSEMNVSTLELGDSALYLCASSSGTSGNNEQFFGPGTRLTVL.

V gene TRBV7-9 combines with J gene TRBJ2-5, with TRBD1 as a possible D gene (6 bases). The germline V gene has CDR1 SEHNR and CDR2 FQNEAQ (reference sequence). The V end was cut by 4 bases, the J end by 5 bases, with 11 bases between. This CDR3 has 13 amino acids. CDR3: CASSSDRTETQYF. DNA for the CDR3: TGTGCCAGCAGCTCCGACAGGACTGAGACCCAGTACTTC.

V is TRBV12-3 or TRBV12-4 and J is TRBJ2-5; the D gene is possibly TRBD1 (5 bases). The CDR3 sequence is 13 residues long. V lost 9 bases and J lost 4, with 15 bases in between. CDR3 sequence: CASNPGFGETQYF. The CDR3 DNA sequence: TGTGCCAGTAATCCAGGGTTTGGAGAGACCCAGTACTTC.

This sequence joins TRBV5-1 and TRBJ2-2; D not resolved. CDR3 length equals 14 residues. The V gene's germline CDR1 is SGHRS and CDR2 YFSETQ. V lost 4 bases and J 3 bases, leaving 10 bases between the germline ends. CDR3 in amino acids: CASSPQFDTGELFF. In DNA, the CDR3 is TGCGCCAGCAGCCCGCAGTTTGACACCGGGGAGCTGTTTTTT. Based on the CDR3 plus reference TRBV5-1 and TRBJ2-2, the full variable domain is KAGVTQTPRYLIKTRGQQVTLSCSPISGHRSVSWYQQTPGQGLQFLFEYFSETQRNKGNFPGRFSGRQFSNSRSEMNVSTLELGDSALYLCASSPQFDTGELFFGEGSRLTVL.

The chain joins TRBV12-3 or TRBV12-4 to TRBJ2-3, with D possibly matching TRBD1 (5 bases). V lost 6 bases and J 2 bases, leaving 9 bases between the germline ends. This CDR3 has 13 residues. The CDR3, as DNA: TGTGCCAGCAGCGAGGACAACACAGATACGCAGTATTTT. Translated: CASSEDNTDTQYF.

CDR3 amino acids: CASTGGTPRTQPQHF. The DNA for the CDR3 is TGTGCCAGTACGGGCGGGACCCCACGTACTCAGCCCCAGCATTTT. V usage is TRBV19 and J usage is TRBJ1-5; possibly TRBD1 for D (5 bases). The CDR3 consists of 15 residues. Trimming took 7 bases from V and 6 from J, leaving 19 bases between them. The germline CDR1 and CDR2 sequences are LNHDA and SQIVND (reference sequence). Combining the CDR3 with reference TRBV19 and TRBJ1-5 gives the whole variable domain DGGITQSPKYLFRKEGQNVTLSCEQNLNHDAMYWYRQDPGQGLRLIYYSQIVNDFQKGDIAEGYSVSREKKESFPLTVTSAQKNPTAFYLCASTGGTPRTQPQHFGDGTRLSIL.

This clone was detected once. The rearrangement uses TRBV9 and TRBJ1-4; tentative D call: TRBD1 (6 bases). The germline gives CDR1 SGDLS, CDR2 YYNGEE. V shed 4 bases and J shed 3 bases, with 13 bases lying between them. This CDR3 contains 15 residues. The CDR3 protein is CASSPRTDPNEKLFF. The CDR3 region has the DNA TGTGCCAGCAGCCCCCGGACAGATCCTAATGAAAAACTGTTTTTT.